This note documents a single T cell receptor beta chain sequence. The target antigen is unknown. Germline V gene lookup returns CDR1 SGHAT and CDR2 FQNNGV. The CDR3 is made up of 11 amino acids. The V gene lost 0 bases and the J gene lost 8 bases, with 2 bases spanning the gap. This sample was included in a study of T cell responses to AZD1222 COVID-19 vaccine. Study observations and caveats: Donors were mostly white British, more females; clonal diversity possibly underestimated. Baseline serostatus was positive in only six AZD1222 recipients. All repertoire sampling was performed exclusively after the peak T cell response.

Generated by immunoSEQ multiplex PCR, the TCRdb table keeps only in-frame clones and is missing some. The data contain approximately 93,000 clones, roughly 87% of them singletons. This TCR was sampled from an adult who received the AZD1222 COVID-19 vaccine. This specimen consisted of peripheral blood, obtained 28 days after the second AZD1222 dose. This sequence joins TRBV11-2 and TRBJ2-1; D not resolved. CDR3 amino acids: CASSLEYEQFF. CDR3 sequence (DNA): TGTGCCAGCAGCTTAGAATATGAGCAGTTCTTC.